This passage covers 28 T cell receptor beta chains from one sample sequenced in a study of blood T cells in healthy people across ages. It was with a sample-barcoded 5' primer and a J-beta primer mix that a second PCR of roughly 7 to 12 cycles was run. MiXCR was run by TCRdb on the 5' RACE reads, yielding one entry per CDR3 protein. The sample has 630,000 or so distinct CDR3 sequences; approximately 30% are singletons. The sequenced sample consisted of blood. Receptors originate from a woman aged 80 or older in good health.

The chain carries TRBV4-1 and TRBJ1-1; D may be TRBD1 (6 bases). Germline CDR1 reads MGHRA; CDR2 reads YSYEKL. V lost 0 bases and J lost 5, with 19 bases in between. CDR3 size: 17 residues. The DNA of the CDR3 is TGCGCCAGCAGCCAAGACTTACAGGGCGGGGTGAGGACTGAAGCTTTCTTT. It yields the protein CASSQDLQGGVRTEAFF.

This clonotype has a count of ten or more. This chain connects TRBV4-3 to TRBJ2-3; D uncertain. Looked up from germline, CDR1 is LGHNA and CDR2 is YSLEER. V lost 0 bases to trimming and J lost 4 bases, with 8 bases between them. This CDR3 has 14 amino acids. The chain's CDR3 is CASSQDWSADTQYF. In nucleotides, the CDR3 is TGCGCCAGCAGCCAAGATTGGTCCGCAGATACGCAGTATTTT.

Many counts were recorded for this clonotype. This rearrangement joins TRBV12-3 or TRBV12-4 to TRBJ2-1; D is unresolved. The germline V and J ends were trimmed by 6 bases and 1 base, with 13 bases remaining between them. This CDR3 comprises 15 residues. CDR3 sequence (DNA): TGTGCCAGCAGCCCATACGGTGGGTCCTACAATGAGCAGTTCTTC. It codes for CASSPYGGSYNEQFF.

This clonotype has more than one count but fewer than ten. V and J are TRBV20-1 and TRBJ1-6, with a possible D match to TRBD1 (5 bases). The CDR3 consists of 16 residues. V lost 1 base to trimming and J lost 7 bases, with 17 bases between them. Looked up from germline, CDR1 is DFQATT and CDR2 is SNEGSKA (reference sequence). CDR3 in amino acids: CSARAIPQGPNSPLHF. CDR3 nucleotides: TGCAGTGCTAGAGCCATACCTCAGGGCCCCAATTCACCCCTCCACTTT.

The chain carries TRBV12-3 or TRBV12-4 and TRBJ2-1, with D perhaps TRBD2 (6 bases). Trimming took 5 bases from V and 6 from J, leaving 20 bases between them. This CDR3 contains 16 residues. CDR3 sequence reads: CASSAAGGSLGNEQFF. CDR3 sequence (DNA): TGTGCCAGCAGTGCGGCCGGGGGATCCCTTGGCAATGAGCAGTTCTTC.

The J gene is TRBJ1-2, the V gene TRBV6-6, with 8 bases that match TRBD1. The ends lost 8 bases at V and 4 bases at J; junction bases unmatched: 15. The length of the CDR3 is 16 residues. Germline values: CDR1 MNHNY, CDR2 SVGAGI (reference sequence). The CDR3 loop is CASLGLQGAGSYGYTF. For the CDR3, the DNA is TGTGCCAGCTTGGGGTTGCAGGGGGCAGGGAGCTATGGCTACACCTTC.

Many counts were recorded for this clonotype. The chain links TRBV20-1 to TRBJ1-5; 12 positions match TRBD1. J gave up 0 bases and V 6 bases, and 6 bases lay outside the gene matches. CDR1 and CDR2 (germline): DFQATT, SNEGSKA (reference sequence). CDR3 length: 16 amino acids. CDR3 DNA sequence: TGCAGTGCCCCGGGACAGGGGGCGAATAGCAATCAGCCCCAGCATTTT. Amino acids: CSAPGQGANSNQPQHF.

The sample holds many counts of this clonotype. This chain connects TRBV4-2 to TRBJ2-7; TRBD2 matches at 10 bases. V was clipped by 3 bases and J by 0 bases; unmatched bases: 8. CDR1 and CDR2 from the germline V gene are LGHNA and YNFKEQ. This CDR3 spans 17 amino acids. The CDR3 DNA reads TGTGCCAGCAGCCAGGCGCTTAGCGGGGGGAACTCCTACGAGCAGTACTTC. It encodes CASSQALSGGNSYEQYF.

The table lists this clonotype with a few counts. The junction departs from germline at one end; a sequencing error may be responsible. The chain couples TRBV14 to TRBJ2-3; 12 nucleotides match TRBD2. CDR3 size: 16 residues. CDR1 and CDR2 from the germline V gene are SGHDN and FVKESK. The CDR3 DNA sequence: TGTACCAGCAGCCACAGACTAGCGGGGGTCACAGATACGCAGTATTTT. Its translation: CTSSHRLAGVTDTQYF.

Of note for this clonotype: Germline is not matched at one junction end, which may reflect a read error. The CDR3 region is CASSGTAGQGYGYTF. The CDR3 DNA is TGCGCTAGCAGTGGAACCGCGGGACAGGGATATGGCTACACCTTC. The J gene is TRBJ1-2, the V gene TRBV5-1; TRBD1 agrees at 9 bases. Germline V gene data show CDR1 as SGHRS and CDR2 as YFSETQ. The CDR3 extends over 15 amino acids.

This clonotype came up many times. The V call is TRBV5-1, the J call TRBJ1-2, with D unclear. This CDR3 has 15 amino acids. Germline V gene data show CDR1 as SGHRS and CDR2 as YFSETQ. The ends were cut back, 0 bases at V and 0 bases at J, with 9 bases in the middle. Here the CDR3 reads CASSLESSTNYGYTF. CDR3 sequence (DNA): TGCGCCAGCAGCTTGGAATCGAGCACTAACTATGGCTACACCTTC.

On this clonotype: This may arise from a read error, as a much more abundant clone is one base away. The V call is TRBV7-3, the J call TRBJ2-3; possibly TRBD2 for D (6 bases). CDR3 length equals 16 residues. The V gene's germline CDR1 is SGHTA and CDR2 FQGTGA. DNA for the CDR3: TGTGTCAGCAGCGAAGTGGGGGGATTTAGCACAGATACGCAGTATTTT. It encodes CVSSEVGGFSTDTQYF.

This sequence joins TRBV29-1 and TRBJ2-7; no clear D. The CDR3 extends over 12 amino acids. Per germline, CDR1 SQVTM and CDR2 ANQGSEA. Trimming pared 4 bases from V and 6 bases from J, leaving 13 bases between. CDR3 sequence: CSVVGLTGEQYF. In nucleotides, the CDR3 is TGCAGCGTTGTGGGCCTAACCGGCGAGCAGTACTTC.

As for this clonotype: A much larger clone differs by one base, so this may be a read error. In nucleotides, the CDR3 is TGTGCCTCCTCCCGAGCGGGGGCGAGCACAGATGCGCAGTATTTT. Its protein is CASSRAGASTDAQYF. The genes are TRBV12-3 or TRBV12-4 and TRBJ2-3, with TRBD2 matching over 8 bases. The CDR3 has 15 amino acids.

The rearrangement uses TRBV15 and TRBJ2-4, with D tentatively TRBD1 or TRBD2 (6 bases each). Per germline, CDR1 LNHNV and CDR2 YYDKDF (reference sequence). The CDR3 has 15 residues. The V end was cut by 1 base, the J end by 5 bases, with 12 bases between. The CDR3 loop is CATSRGSGAQNIQYF. CDR3 DNA sequence: TGTGCCACCAGCAGAGGTTCGGGGGCCCAAAACATTCAGTACTTC. Full variable domain (remainder filled in from reference TRBV15 and TRBJ2-4): DAMVIQNPRYQVTQFGKPVTLSCSQTLNHNVMYWYQQKSSQAPKLLFHYYDKDFNNEADTPDNFQSRRPNTSFCFLDIRSPGLGDTAMYLCATSRGSGAQNIQYFGAGTRLSVL.

This clonotype was detected only a few times. The V and J genes are TRBV20-1 and TRBJ2-1; the D gene is possibly TRBD2 (5 bases). Germline lookup yields CDR1 DFQATT and CDR2 SNEGSKA (reference sequence). CDR3 size: 16 residues. Trimming removed 1 base from V and 6 bases from J, with 19 bases in between. In DNA, the CDR3 is TGCAGTGCTAGAGGCTCTAGCCCTTATTCGGTCAATGAGCAGTTCTTC. Amino acids: CSARGSSPYSVNEQFF.

This sequence joins TRBV7-9 and TRBJ1-3, with TRBD1 as a possible D gene (5 bases). V was trimmed by 4 bases and J by 2 bases, leaving 24 bases between them. The V gene's germline CDR1 is SEHNR and CDR2 FQNEAQ (reference sequence). The length of the CDR3 is 19 residues. The CDR3 coding sequence is TGTGCCAGCAGCTCCCAACATGGGGCGGCGATGAGCCCTGGAAACACCATATATTTT. Encoded protein: CASSSQHGAAMSPGNTIYF.

This clonotype has a handful of counts. The V call is TRBV20-1, the J call TRBJ2-5, with 8 bases aligning to TRBD2. Trimming removed 6 bases from V and 5 bases from J; junction bases left unmatched: 8. The V gene's germline CDR1 is DFQATT and CDR2 SNEGSKA (reference sequence). The CDR3 sequence is 13 residues long. The CDR3 nucleotides read TGCAGTGCCGCGCCGGGGGGGAGTGAGACCCAGTACTTC. Translating it yields CSAAPGGSETQYF.

The chain employs TRBV10-3 and TRBJ2-3; D may be TRBD1 or TRBD2 (6 bases each). Germline CDR1 is ENHRY and CDR2 is SYGVKD. V dropped 10 bases and J dropped 2 bases, with 10 bases sitting between them. This CDR3 has 12 amino acids. CDR3 region: CATGAITDTQYF. Here the CDR3 DNA reads TGTGCCACGGGGGCTATCACAGATACGCAGTATTTT.

This clonotype showed up many times. The chain employs TRBV20-1 and TRBJ2-3; unclear D gene. Germline values: CDR1 DFQATT, CDR2 SNEGSKA (reference sequence). CDR3 length: 11 amino acids. V was trimmed by 1 base and J by 11 bases, leaving 10 bases between them. The CDR3 here is CSARGILEQYF. The CDR3 bases are TGCAGTGCTAGAGGGATCTTGGAGCAGTATTTT.

This clonotype was picked up many times. The rearrangement uses TRBV3-1 and TRBJ1-1; 9 positions match TRBD1. From germline, CDR1 is LGHDT and CDR2 YNNKEL (reference sequence). The CDR3 is made up of 13 amino acids. After removal of 8 bases from V and 6 bases from J, the junction contained 7 bases not matched to a gene. The CDR3 reads CASQDRGRPEAFF. The CDR3 DNA reads TGTGCCAGCCAGGACAGGGGTCGCCCTGAAGCTTTCTTT.

This clonotype has more than one count but fewer than ten. This chain joins TRBV3-1 and TRBJ1-2; D uncertain. CDR3 size: 14 residues. V was cut by 1 base and J by 3 bases, with 9 bases left in between. Germline lookup yields CDR1 LGHDT and CDR2 YNNKEL (reference sequence). This CDR3 reads CASSQGYEDYGYTF. CDR3 bases: TGTGCCAGCAGCCAAGGATATGAAGACTATGGCTACACCTTC. Drawing the rest from reference TRBV3-1 and TRBJ1-2, the complete variable domain is DTAVSQTPKYLVTQMGNDKSIKCEQNLGHDTMYWYKQDSKKFLKIMFSYNNKELIINETVPNRFSPKSPDKAHLNLHINSLELGDSAVYFCASSQGYEDYGYTFGSGTRLTVV.

With respect to this clonotype: The junction departs from germline at one end; a sequencing error may be responsible. The V and J genes are TRBV11-1 and TRBJ2-1, with TRBD2 matching 7 bases. The CDR3 sequence is 15 residues long. Germline CDR1 reads SGHAT; CDR2 reads FQDESV (reference sequence). This CDR3 reads CASSLAEVAGNGQFF. The CDR3 region has the DNA TGTGCCAGCAGCTTAGCGGAAGTAGCGGGCAATGGGCAGTTCTTC.

Ten or more counts support this clonotype. V and J are TRBV20-1 and TRBJ2-7; 8 bases line up with TRBD1. Per germline, CDR1 DFQATT and CDR2 SNEGSKA (reference sequence). This CDR3 comprises 18 residues. The V and J ends lost 2 bases and 3 bases, in that order; junction bases with no gene match: 18. CDR3 amino acids: CSARYPQTGQGRLYEQYF. CDR3 nucleotides: TGCAGTGCTAGATACCCCCAGACTGGACAGGGCCGGCTCTACGAGCAGTACTTC.

On this clonotype: A much larger clone lies one base from this, so it may be a read error. The V and J genes are TRBV5-5 and TRBJ2-5; D is perhaps TRBD1 (5 bases). There are 15 residues in the CDR3. Looked up from germline, CDR1 is SGHKS and CDR2 is YYEKEE (reference sequence). Trimming shortened V by 0 bases and J by 11 bases, and 20 bases separated the two germline ends. CDR3 amino acids: CASSLEGANNNEQYF. The DNA of the CDR3 is TGTGCCAGCAGCTTGGAAGGGGCAAACAACAATGAGCAGTACTTC.

This CDR3 is CASSLDGEGYQPQHF. The CDR3 bases are TGTGCCAGCAGCTTAGATGGGGAGGGATATCAGCCCCAGCATTTT. The V call is TRBV7-2, the J call TRBJ1-5; no firm D call. The V end was cut by 1 base, the J end by 5 bases, with 12 bases between. The germline V gene has CDR1 SGHTA and CDR2 FQGNSA. The CDR3 consists of 15 residues.

This clonotype appeared a few times. The chain has TRBV30 and TRBJ1-6; D remains unclear. V lost 8 bases and J lost 1, with 18 bases in between. CDR1 GTSNPN and CDR2 SVGIG come from the germline V gene (reference sequence). The CDR3 spans 16 residues. CDR3 sequence reads: CARRGSGSSYNSPLHF. Written as DNA, the CDR3 is TGTGCCCGGCGCGGAAGTGGATCTTCCTATAATTCACCCCTCCACTTT.

V and J are TRBV20-1 and TRBJ2-1, with D unresolved. CDR1 and CDR2 from the germline V gene are DFQATT and SNEGSKA (reference sequence). Trimming pared 1 base from V and 3 bases from J, leaving 4 bases between. The CDR3 is made up of 12 amino acids. The CDR3 DNA is TGCAGTGCTAGAGTGGGCTACAATGAGCAGTTCTTC. It translates to CSARVGYNEQFF.